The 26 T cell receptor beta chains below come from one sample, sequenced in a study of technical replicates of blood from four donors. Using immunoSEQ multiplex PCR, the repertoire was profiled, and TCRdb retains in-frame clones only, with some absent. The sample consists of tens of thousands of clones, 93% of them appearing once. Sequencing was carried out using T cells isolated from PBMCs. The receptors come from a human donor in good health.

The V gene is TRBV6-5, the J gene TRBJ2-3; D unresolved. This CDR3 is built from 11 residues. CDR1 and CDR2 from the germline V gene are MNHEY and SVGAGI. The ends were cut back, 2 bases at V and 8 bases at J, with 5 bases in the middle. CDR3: CASSYPGTQYF. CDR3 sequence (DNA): TGTGCCAGCAGTTACCCCGGTACGCAGTATTTT.

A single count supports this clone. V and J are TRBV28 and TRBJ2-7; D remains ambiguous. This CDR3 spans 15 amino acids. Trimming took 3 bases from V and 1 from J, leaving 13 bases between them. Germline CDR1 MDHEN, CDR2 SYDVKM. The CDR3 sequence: CASSFLGTGSYEQYF. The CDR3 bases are TGTGCCAGCAGTTTCCTAGGAACTGGGTCCTACGAGCAGTACTTC.

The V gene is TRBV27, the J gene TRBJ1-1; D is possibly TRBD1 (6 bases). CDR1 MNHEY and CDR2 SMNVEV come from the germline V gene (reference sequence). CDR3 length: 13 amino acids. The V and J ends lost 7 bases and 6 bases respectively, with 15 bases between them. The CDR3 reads CASKHAGAPEAFF. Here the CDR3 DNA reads TGTGCCAGCAAGCACGCAGGGGCCCCTGAAGCTTTCTTT.

CDR3 sequence: CASSLEDRSAYEQYF. CDR3 coding DNA: TGTGCCAGCAGCTTGGAGGACAGGAGTGCCTACGAGCAGTACTTC. V is TRBV13 and J is TRBJ2-7, with 7 bases that match TRBD1. CDR1 PRHDT and CDR2 FYEKMQ come from the germline V gene (reference sequence). The CDR3 runs 15 residues. After removal of 3 bases from V and 2 bases from J, the junction contained 7 bases not matched to a gene.

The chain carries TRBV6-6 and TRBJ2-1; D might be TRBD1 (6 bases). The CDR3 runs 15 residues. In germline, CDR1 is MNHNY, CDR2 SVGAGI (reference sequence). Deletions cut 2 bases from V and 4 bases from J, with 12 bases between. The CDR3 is CASSYGGRGYNEQFF. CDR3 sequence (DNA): TGTGCCAGCAGTTACGGAGGCAGGGGTTACAATGAGCAGTTCTTC.

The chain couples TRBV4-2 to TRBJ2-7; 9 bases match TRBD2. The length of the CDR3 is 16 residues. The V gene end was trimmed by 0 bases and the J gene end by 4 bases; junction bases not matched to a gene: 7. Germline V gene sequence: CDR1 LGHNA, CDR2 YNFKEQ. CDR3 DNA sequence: TGTGCCAGCAGCCAAGAGGTTTCGAGCGGGGGGTACGAGCAGTACTTC. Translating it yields CASSQEVSSGGYEQYF.

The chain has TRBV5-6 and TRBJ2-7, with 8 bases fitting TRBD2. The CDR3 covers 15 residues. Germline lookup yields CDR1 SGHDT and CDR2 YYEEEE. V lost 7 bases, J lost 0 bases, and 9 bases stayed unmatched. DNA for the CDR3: TGTGCCAGCTTGACGCTAGCGGGTAGCTCCTACGAGCAGTACTTC. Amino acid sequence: CASLTLAGSSYEQYF.

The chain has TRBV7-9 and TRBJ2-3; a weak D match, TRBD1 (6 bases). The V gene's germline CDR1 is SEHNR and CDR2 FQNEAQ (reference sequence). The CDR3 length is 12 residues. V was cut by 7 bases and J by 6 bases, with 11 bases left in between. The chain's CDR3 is CASTGGRDTQYF. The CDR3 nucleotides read TGTGCCAGCACTGGGGGCAGGGATACGCAGTATTTT.

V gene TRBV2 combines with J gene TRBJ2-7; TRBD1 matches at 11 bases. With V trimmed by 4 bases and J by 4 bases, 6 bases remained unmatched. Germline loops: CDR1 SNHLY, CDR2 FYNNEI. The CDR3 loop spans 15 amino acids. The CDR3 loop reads CASSGGTGGLYEQYF. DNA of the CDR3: TGTGCCAGCAGTGGGGGGACAGGGGGTCTGTACGAGCAGTACTTC. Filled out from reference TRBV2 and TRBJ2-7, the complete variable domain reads EPEVTQTPSHQVTQMGQEVILRCVPISNHLYFYWYRQILGQKVEFLVSFYNNEISEKSEIFDDQFSVERPDGSNFTLKIRSTKLEDSAMYFCASSGGTGGLYEQYFGPGTRLTVT.

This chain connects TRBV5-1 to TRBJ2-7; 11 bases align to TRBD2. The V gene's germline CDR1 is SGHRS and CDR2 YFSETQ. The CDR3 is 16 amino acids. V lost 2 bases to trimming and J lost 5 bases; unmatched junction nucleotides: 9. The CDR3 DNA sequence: TGCGCCAGCAGCTTCTCTCGAACTAGCGGGGGTGACGAGCAGTACTTC. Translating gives CASSFSRTSGGDEQYF.

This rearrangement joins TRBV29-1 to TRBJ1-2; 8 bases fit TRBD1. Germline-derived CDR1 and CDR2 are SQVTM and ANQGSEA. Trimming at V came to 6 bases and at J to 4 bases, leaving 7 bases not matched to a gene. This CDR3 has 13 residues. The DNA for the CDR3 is TGCAGCGTGGGGACAGGCCGGATCTATGGCTACACCTTC. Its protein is CSVGTGRIYGYTF.

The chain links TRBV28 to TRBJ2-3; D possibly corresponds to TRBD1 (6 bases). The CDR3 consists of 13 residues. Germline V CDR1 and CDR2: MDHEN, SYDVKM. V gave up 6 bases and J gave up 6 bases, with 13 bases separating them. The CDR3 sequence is CASSSRGHDTQYF. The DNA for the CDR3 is TGTGCCAGCAGCTCCCGGGGACACGATACGCAGTATTTT.

For the CDR3, the DNA is TGCGCCAGCACCACCGGCGGGGGCTCATACAATGAGCAGTTCTTC. Its protein product is CASTTGGGSYNEQFF. The gene calls are TRBV5-1 and TRBJ2-1; maybe TRBD2 (7 bases). CDR1 is SGHRS, CDR2 YFSETQ, per germline. The CDR3 is 15 residues long. V dropped 6 bases and J dropped 4 bases, with 17 bases sitting between them.

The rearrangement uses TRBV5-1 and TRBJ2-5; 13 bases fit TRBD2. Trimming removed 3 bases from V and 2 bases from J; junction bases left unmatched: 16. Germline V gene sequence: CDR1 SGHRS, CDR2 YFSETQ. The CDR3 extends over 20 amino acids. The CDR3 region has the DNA TGCGCCAGCAGCTCCCCCGGACAGGGCAGACTAGCGGGAGGACAAGAGACCCAGTACTTC. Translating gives CASSSPGQGRLAGGQETQYF. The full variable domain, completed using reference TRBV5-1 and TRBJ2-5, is KAGVTQTPRYLIKTRGQQVTLSCSPISGHRSVSWYQQTPGQGLQFLFEYFSETQRNKGNFPGRFSGRQFSNSRSEMNVSTLELGDSALYLCASSSPGQGRLAGGQETQYFGPGTRLLVL.

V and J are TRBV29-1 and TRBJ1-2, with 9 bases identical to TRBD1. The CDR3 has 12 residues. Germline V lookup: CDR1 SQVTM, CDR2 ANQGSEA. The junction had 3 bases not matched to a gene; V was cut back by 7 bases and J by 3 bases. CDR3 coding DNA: TGCAGCGCCCGGACAGGGGACTATGGCTACACCTTC. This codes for CSARTGDYGYTF.

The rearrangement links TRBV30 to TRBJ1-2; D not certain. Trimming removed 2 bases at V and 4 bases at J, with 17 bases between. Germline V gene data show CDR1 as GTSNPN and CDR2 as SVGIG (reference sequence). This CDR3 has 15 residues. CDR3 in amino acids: CAWSRRAELLYGYTF. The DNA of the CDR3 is TGTGCCTGGAGTAGGAGGGCAGAGCTTCTCTATGGCTACACCTTC.

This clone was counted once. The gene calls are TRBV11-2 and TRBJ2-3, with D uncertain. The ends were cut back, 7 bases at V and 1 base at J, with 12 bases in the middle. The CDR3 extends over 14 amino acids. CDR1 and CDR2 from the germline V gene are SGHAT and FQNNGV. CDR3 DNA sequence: TGTGCCAGCACTCACAATGTGGGCACAGATACGCAGTATTTT. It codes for CASTHNVGTDTQYF.

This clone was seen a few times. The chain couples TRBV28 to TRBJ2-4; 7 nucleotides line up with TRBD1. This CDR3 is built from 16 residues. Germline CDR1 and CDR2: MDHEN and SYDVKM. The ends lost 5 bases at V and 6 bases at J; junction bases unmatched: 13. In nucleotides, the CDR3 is TGTGCCAGCAGTCCACTGACAGGGAAAGGGGGAAACATTCAGTACTTC. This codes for CASSPLTGKGGNIQYF. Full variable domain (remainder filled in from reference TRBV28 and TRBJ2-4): DVKVTQSSRYLVKRTGEKVFLECVQDMDHENMFWYRQDPGLGLRLIYFSYDVKMKEKGDIPEGYSVSREKKERFSLILESASTNQTSMYLCASSPLTGKGGNIQYFGAGTRLSVL.

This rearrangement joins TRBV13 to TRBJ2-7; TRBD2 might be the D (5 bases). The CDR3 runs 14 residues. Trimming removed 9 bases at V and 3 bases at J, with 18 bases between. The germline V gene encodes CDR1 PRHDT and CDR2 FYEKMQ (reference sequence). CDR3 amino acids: CASRLRGMGYEQYF. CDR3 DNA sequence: TGTGCCAGTCGTCTAAGAGGGATGGGCTACGAGCAGTACTTC.

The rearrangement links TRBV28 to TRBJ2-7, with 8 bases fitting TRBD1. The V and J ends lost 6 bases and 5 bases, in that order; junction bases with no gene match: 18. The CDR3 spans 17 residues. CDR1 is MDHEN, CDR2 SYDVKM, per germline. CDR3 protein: CASSPGGGTTEDHEQYF. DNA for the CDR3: TGTGCCAGCAGCCCAGGGGGCGGTACCACCGAGGACCACGAGCAGTACTTC.

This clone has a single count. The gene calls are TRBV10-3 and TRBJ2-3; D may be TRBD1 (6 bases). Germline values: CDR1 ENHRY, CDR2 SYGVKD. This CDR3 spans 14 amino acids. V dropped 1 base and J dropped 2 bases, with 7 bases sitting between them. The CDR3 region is CAISEWDNTDTQYF. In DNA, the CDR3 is TGTGCCATCAGTGAGTGGGACAACACAGATACGCAGTATTTT.

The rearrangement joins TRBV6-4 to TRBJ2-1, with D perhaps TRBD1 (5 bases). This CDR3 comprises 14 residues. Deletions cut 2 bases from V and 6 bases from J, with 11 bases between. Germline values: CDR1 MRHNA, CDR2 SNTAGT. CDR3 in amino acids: CASSDGARVNEQFF. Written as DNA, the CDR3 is TGTGCCAGCAGTGACGGGGCTAGAGTCAATGAGCAGTTCTTC.

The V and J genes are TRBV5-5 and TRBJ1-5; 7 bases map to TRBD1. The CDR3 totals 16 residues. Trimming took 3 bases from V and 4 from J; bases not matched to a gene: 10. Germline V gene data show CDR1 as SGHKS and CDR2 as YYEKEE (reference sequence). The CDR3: CASSSGQRFGNQPQHF. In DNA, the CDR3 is TGTGCCAGCAGCTCGGGACAGAGGTTTGGGAATCAGCCCCAGCATTTT.

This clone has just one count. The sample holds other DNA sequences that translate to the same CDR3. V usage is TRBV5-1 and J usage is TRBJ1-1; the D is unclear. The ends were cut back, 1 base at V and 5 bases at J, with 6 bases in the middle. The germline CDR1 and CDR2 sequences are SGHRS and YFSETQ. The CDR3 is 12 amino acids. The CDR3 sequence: CASSLSGTEAFF. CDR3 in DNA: TGCGCCAGCAGCTTGTCGGGAACTGAAGCTTTCTTT.

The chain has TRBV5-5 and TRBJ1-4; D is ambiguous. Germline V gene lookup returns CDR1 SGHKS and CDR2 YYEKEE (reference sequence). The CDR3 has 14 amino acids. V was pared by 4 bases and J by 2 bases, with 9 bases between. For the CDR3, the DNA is TGTGCCAGCAGCCCGACAACCACTAATGAAAAACTGTTTTTT. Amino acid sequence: CASSPTTTNEKLFF. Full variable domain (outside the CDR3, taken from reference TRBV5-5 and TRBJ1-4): DAGVTQSPTHLIKTRGQQVTLRCSPISGHKSVSWYQQVLGQGPQFIFQYYEKEERGRGNFPDRFSARQFPNYSSELNVNALLLGDSALYLCASSPTTTNEKLFFGSGTQLSVL.

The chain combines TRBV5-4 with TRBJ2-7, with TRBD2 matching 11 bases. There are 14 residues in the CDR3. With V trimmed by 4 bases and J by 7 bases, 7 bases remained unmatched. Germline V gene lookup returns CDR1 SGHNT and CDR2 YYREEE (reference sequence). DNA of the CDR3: TGTGCCAGCAGCATAGCGGGAGGGACCAGGGAGCAGTACTTC. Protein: CASSIAGGTREQYF. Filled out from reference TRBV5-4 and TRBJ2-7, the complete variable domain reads ETGVTQSPTHLIKTRGQQVTLRCSSQSGHNTVSWYQQALGQGPQFIFQYYREEENGRGNFPPRFSGLQFPNYSSELNVNALELDDSALYLCASSIAGGTREQYFGPGTRLTVT.